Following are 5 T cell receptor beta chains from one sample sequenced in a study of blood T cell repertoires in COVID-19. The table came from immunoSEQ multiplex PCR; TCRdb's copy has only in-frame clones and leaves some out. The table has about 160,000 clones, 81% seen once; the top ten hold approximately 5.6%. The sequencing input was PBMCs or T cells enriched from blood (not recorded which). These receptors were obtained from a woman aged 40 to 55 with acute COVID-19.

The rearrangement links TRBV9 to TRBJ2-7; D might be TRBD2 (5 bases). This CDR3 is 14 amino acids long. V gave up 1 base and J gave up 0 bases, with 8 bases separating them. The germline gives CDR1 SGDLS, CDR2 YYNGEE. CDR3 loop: CASSVSSASYEQYF. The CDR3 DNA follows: TGTGCCAGCAGCGTAAGTAGCGCCTCCTACGAGCAGTACTTC.

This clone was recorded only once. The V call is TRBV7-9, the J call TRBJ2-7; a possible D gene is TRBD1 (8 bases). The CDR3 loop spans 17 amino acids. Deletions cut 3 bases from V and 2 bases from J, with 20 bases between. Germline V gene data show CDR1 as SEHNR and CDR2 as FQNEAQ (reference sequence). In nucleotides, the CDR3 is TGTGCCAGCAGCTTCGGGGGGACAGGTTTCCCCACCTACGAGCAGTACTTC. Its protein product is CASSFGGTGFPTYEQYF.

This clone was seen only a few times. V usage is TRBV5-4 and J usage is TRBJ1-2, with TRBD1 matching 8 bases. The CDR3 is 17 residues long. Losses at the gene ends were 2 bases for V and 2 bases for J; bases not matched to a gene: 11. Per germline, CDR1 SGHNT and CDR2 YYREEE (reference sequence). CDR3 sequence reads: CASSFRQGRTSNYGYTF. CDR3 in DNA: TGTGCCAGCAGCTTCCGACAGGGGCGAACATCAAACTATGGCTACACCTTC.

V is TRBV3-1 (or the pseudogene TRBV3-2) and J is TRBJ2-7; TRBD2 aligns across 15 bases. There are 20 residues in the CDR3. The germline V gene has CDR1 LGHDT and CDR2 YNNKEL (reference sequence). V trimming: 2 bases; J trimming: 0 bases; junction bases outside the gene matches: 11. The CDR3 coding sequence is TGTGCCAGCAGCCAAAGCAGCGGGACTAGCGGGAGGCGTAGCTCCTACGAGCAGTACTTC. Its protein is CASSQSSGTSGRRSSYEQYF.

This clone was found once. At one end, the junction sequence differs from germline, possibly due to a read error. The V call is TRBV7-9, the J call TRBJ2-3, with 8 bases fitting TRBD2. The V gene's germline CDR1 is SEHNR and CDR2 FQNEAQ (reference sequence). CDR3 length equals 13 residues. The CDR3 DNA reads TGCAGAACGGGAGGGGATAGCCCAGATACGCAGTATTTT. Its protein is CRTGGDSPDTQYF.